The T cell receptor (beta chain) described here comes from a study of CXCR4 blockade with PD-1 therapy in pancreatic cancer. Germline CDR1 is MDHEN and CDR2 is SYDVKM. With V trimmed by 1 base and J by 8 bases, 6 bases remained unmatched. The CDR3 sequence is 15 residues long. The method was immunoSEQ multiplex PCR; TCRdb's version includes in-frame clones alone and lacks a portion of them. The data hold approximately 8,900 clones, with about 59% observed a single time. This rearrangement joins TRBV28 to TRBJ1-4, with TRBD1 identical over 8 bases. The sample taken for sequencing was tumor tissue. This clonotype was obtained from a human donor with pancreatic ductal adenocarcinoma. CDR3 sequence reads: CASSLLDRVGEKLFF. In nucleotides, the CDR3 is TGTGCCAGCAGTTTATTGGACAGGGTAGGCGAAAAACTGTTTTTT.